The 5 T cell receptor beta chains below all came from one sample that was sequenced in a study of shared clonotypes between healthy human individuals. The table came from immunoSEQ multiplex PCR; TCRdb's copy has only in-frame clones and leaves some out. Of some 1,100,000 clones in the sample, around 78% were seen once. The sample taken for sequencing was memory CD4+ T cells from PBMCs. Indicated subset: CD45RA-negative fraction. These receptors were taken from a man aged 18 to 29 in good health. Some clones in this sample may be carry-over from other donors' samples.

V usage is TRBV21-1 and J usage is TRBJ2-3. TRBV21-1 is listed as a pseudogene. The CDR3 covers 13 residues. The CDR3 here is CASSLVDTDTQYF. CDR3 DNA: TGTGCCAGCAGCTTGGTCGACACAGATACGCAGTATTTT.

This clone has only a few counts. The chain joins TRBV4-3 to TRBJ2-7, with 12 bases fitting TRBD2. CDR3 length: 18 residues. CDR1 LGHNA and CDR2 YSLEER come from the germline V gene. V lost 1 base to trimming and J lost 6 bases; unmatched junction nucleotides: 13. CDR3: CASSQVRSTSGSSPEQYF. The CDR3 DNA reads TGCGCCAGCAGCCAAGTGAGGTCGACTAGCGGGAGCTCCCCCGAGCAGTACTTC.

This chain joins TRBV28 and TRBJ1-4; D ambiguous. CDR3 length equals 15 residues. CDR1 MDHEN and CDR2 SYDVKM come from the germline V gene. Trimming removed 4 bases at V and 3 bases at J, with 12 bases between. The CDR3 sequence is CASSSTGNPNEKLFF. The CDR3 nucleotides are TGTGCCAGCAGTTCTACCGGGAATCCTAATGAAAAACTGTTTTTT.

The rearrangement links TRBV4-1 to TRBJ1-2, with a tentative D call TRBD1 (6 bases). CDR3 length equals 15 residues. Per the germline V gene, CDR1 is MGHRA and CDR2 is YSYEKL. The V gene lost 3 bases and the J gene lost 8 bases, with 19 bases spanning the gap. The CDR3 DNA reads TGCGCCAGCAGCCAGGAGGGGGTGACGCCAACGGGCTACACCTTC. Residues: CASSQEGVTPTGYTF.

V gene TRBV19 combines with J gene TRBJ2-1; 11 bases are a match to TRBD2. With 6 bases clipped from V and 5 bases from J, the junction kept 3 bases outside the gene matches. Germline V CDR1 and CDR2: LNHDA, SQIVND (reference sequence). The CDR3 sequence is 14 residues long. CDR3: CASSLAGGHNEQFF. CDR3 DNA sequence: TGTGCCAGTAGCCTAGCGGGAGGCCACAATGAGCAGTTCTTC.